This TCR beta chain comes out of a study of blood T cell repertoires in COVID-19. Cohorts were based on clinical histories the participants reported. Germline CDR1 and CDR2: SGHNT and YYREEE (reference sequence). The V segment lost 0 bases and the J segment 4 bases; nucleotides outside the gene matches: 13. This CDR3 is 18 amino acids long. Generated by immunoSEQ multiplex PCR, the TCRdb table keeps only in-frame clones and is missing some. The repertoire consists of about 230,000 clones, with 88% occurring once and the leading ten covering over 3.5%. This chain links TRBV5-4 with TRBJ2-5, with 9 bases fitting TRBD2. The sequence was collected from a woman aged 25-40 years who had been exposed to COVID-19. The sample consisted of PBMCs or T cells enriched from blood (not recorded which). CDR3 DNA: TGTGCCAGCAGCTTGGAGCGGTCGCGGGGGGGGTTTTTAGAGACCCAGTACTTC. Amino acid sequence: CASSLERSRGGFLETQYF. The full variable domain, with the rest looked up from reference TRBV5-4 and TRBJ2-5, is ETGVTQSPTHLIKTRGQQVTLRCSSQSGHNTVSWYQQALGQGPQFIFQYYREEENGRGNFPPRFSGLQFPNYSSELNVNALELDDSALYLCASSLERSRGGFLETQYFGPGTRLLVL.